These 20 T cell receptor beta chains share one sample of origin, sequenced in a study of blood T cells in healthy people across ages. The authors ran a second PCR of about 6 to 11 cycles using a sample-barcoded 5' primer and a J-beta primer mix. TCRdb independently ran MiXCR on the 5' RACE reads; one entry per CDR3 protein. Among 700,000 to 850,000 distinct CDR3 sequences listed, roughly 40% were seen once. What was sequenced was blood. The source is a man aged 18-30 years in good health.

This rearrangement joins TRBV4-3 to TRBJ2-3, with unresolved D. CDR1 and CDR2 from the germline V gene are LGHNA and YSLEER. This CDR3 region has 14 residues. The V end lost 0 bases, the J end lost 3 bases, and 7 bases lay between the germline ends. The CDR3 bases are TGCGCCAGCAGCCAAGATAGCAGGACAGATACGCAGTATTTT. It is translated as CASSQDSRTDTQYF.

To note about this clonotype: A much larger clonotype is one base distant, so this may be a read error. This CDR3 reads CATKDVAQDEQFF. CDR3 DNA: TGTGCCACCAAAGACGTCGCCCAGGACGAGCAGTTCTTC. The chain employs TRBV27 and TRBJ2-1; D ambiguous. Germline assignment: CDR1 MNHEY and CDR2 SMNVEV (reference sequence). CDR3 length: 13 amino acids. V was cut by 10 bases and J by 10 bases, with 20 bases left in between.

This clonotype has more than one count but fewer than ten. The CDR3 DNA reads as TGCAGCGTTATCGGGACAGAAGAGACCCAGTACTTC. It specifies CSVIGTEETQYF. The chain employs TRBV29-1 and TRBJ2-5; 7 positions agree with TRBD1. The CDR3 contains 12 residues. V shed 5 bases and J 3 bases; nucleotides not matched to a gene: 3. Germline-derived CDR1 and CDR2 are SQVTM and ANQGSEA.

This clonotype was recorded many times. The genes are TRBV29-1 and TRBJ2-4; the D gene is possibly TRBD1 (6 bases). CDR3 length equals 14 residues. Deletions cut 7 bases from V and 0 bases from J, with 13 bases between. Germline V CDR1 and CDR2: SQVTM, ANQGSEA. CDR3 sequence (DNA): TGCAGCGCCCTGGACAGTTCAGCCAAAAACATTCAGTACTTC. This encodes CSALDSSAKNIQYF.

The chain is built from TRBV27 and TRBJ2-4; D may be TRBD2 (5 bases). The CDR3 contains 12 residues. Trimming cost V 4 bases and J 13 bases, with 14 bases left between them. Germline V lookup: CDR1 MNHEY, CDR2 SMNVEV (reference sequence). The CDR3 DNA is TGTGCCAGCAGTTCCACCCCCGGGGAGCAGTACTTC. It specifies CASSSTPGEQYF.

The chain employs TRBV5-1 and TRBJ2-2; D is possibly TRBD2 (6 bases). The CDR3 totals 17 residues. Germline V gene sequence: CDR1 SGHRS, CDR2 YFSETQ. The ends were cut back, 1 base at V and 3 bases at J, with 16 bases in the middle. Written as DNA, the CDR3 is TGCGCCAGCAGCTTGTTGTCAGCGGGTCTGGACACCGGGGAGCTGTTTTTT. It specifies CASSLLSAGLDTGELFF.

Concerning this clonotype: This could be a read error, since a much larger clone is one nucleotide away. The chain carries TRBV21-1 and TRBJ2-3; the D call in the table, TRBD2, was not verified against the DNA. TRBV21-1 is reported as a pseudogene. This CDR3 spans 15 amino acids. CDR3 region: CASSKDPSAADTQYF. The CDR3 coding sequence is TGTGCCAGCAGCAAAGACCCTAGCGCCGCAGATACGCAGTATTTT.

This clonotype is a singleton in its sample. Possible read error: a much larger clone is one base away. V is TRBV7-2 and J is TRBJ1-5; the D is unclear. The length of the CDR3 is 13 residues. The V end lost 3 bases, the J end lost 0 bases, and 3 bases lay between the germline ends. Germline assignment: CDR1 SGHTA and CDR2 FQGNSA. In nucleotides, the CDR3 is TGTGCCAGCAGCTTTCGTAGCAATCAGCCCCAGCATTTT. Its translation is CASSFRSNQPQHF. Supplemented by reference TRBV7-2 and TRBJ1-5, the full variable domain reads GAGVSQSPSNKVTEKGKDVELRCDPISGHTALYWYRQSLGQGLEFLIYFQGNSAPDKSGLPSDRFSAERTGGSVSTLTIQRTQQEDSAVYLCASSFRSNQPQHFGDGTRLSIL.

Turning to this clonotype: One end of the junction is discordant with germline, which a read error may explain. The chain has TRBV9 and TRBJ2-2; a possible D gene is TRBD2 (6 bases). Germline CDR1 is SGDLS and CDR2 is YYNGEE. The CDR3 is 13 amino acids. CDR3 in amino acids: CASSPSNTGGLFF. CDR3 DNA sequence: TGTGCCAGCAGCCCGTCGAACACCGGGGGGCTGTTTTTT.

This clonotype was seen repeatedly, ten times or more. V usage is TRBV6-5 and J usage is TRBJ1-4; TRBD1 might be the D (5 bases). The V gene lost 0 bases and the J gene lost 8 bases, with 13 bases spanning the gap. The CDR3 consists of 15 residues. From germline, CDR1 is MNHEY and CDR2 SVGAGI. CDR3: CASSYSTGLGEKLFF. In DNA form, the CDR3 reads TGTGCCAGCAGTTACTCAACGGGGCTGGGGGAAAAACTGTTTTTT.

The V call is TRBV7-2, the J call TRBJ2-7; D is possibly TRBD1 or TRBD2 (5 bases each). Germline V lookup: CDR1 SGHTA, CDR2 FQGNSA. The CDR3 has 15 residues. V gave up 3 bases and J gave up 7 bases, with 19 bases separating them. The CDR3, as DNA: TGTGCCAGCAGCTTCCCAGCAAGGCTTGGGGGTGAGCAGTACTTC. Translating it yields CASSFPARLGGEQYF.

V is TRBV12-3 or TRBV12-4 and J is TRBJ2-3; 10 bases are shared with TRBD2. V shed 6 bases, J shed 5 bases, and the junction held 5 bases outside the gene matches. The CDR3 runs to 14 residues. The DNA for the CDR3 is TGTGCCAGCAGAATAGCGGGGGGCCGAGATACGCAGTATTTT. Protein: CASRIAGGRDTQYF.

This clonotype was found a few times. This sequence joins TRBV20-1 and TRBJ2-1; 7 nucleotides match TRBD1. The tail of the sequence fits TRBJ2-7 better, so the J call may be wrong. Germline V gene data show CDR1 as DFQATT and CDR2 as SNEGSKA (reference sequence). The CDR3 sequence is 17 residues long. Here the CDR3 DNA reads TGCAGTGCTAAACAAGAGCGCGGGCAGGGGGTCCCTAATGAGCAGTACTTC. This encodes CSAKQERGQGVPNEQYF.

The chain employs TRBV6-6 and TRBJ1-4; no clear D. The CDR3 has 14 residues. Germline assignment: CDR1 MNHNY and CDR2 SVGAGI (reference sequence). V lost 8 bases and J lost 0, with 10 bases in between. DNA of the CDR3: TGTGCCAGCCCGAGTCCCTCAACTAATGAAAAACTGTTTTTT. It yields the protein CASPSPSTNEKLFF.

This clonotype was detected ten times or more. The gene calls are TRBV12-3 or TRBV12-4 and TRBJ1-2; D possibly corresponds to TRBD1 (5 bases). This CDR3 comprises 14 residues. V lost 4 bases to trimming and J lost 0 bases, with 9 bases between them. The CDR3 region is CASSSTVSNYGYTF. The DNA for the CDR3 is TGTGCCAGCAGTTCGACAGTTTCTAACTATGGCTACACCTTC.

J is TRBJ2-2 and V is TRBV7-2, with D uncertain. CDR3 length: 15 amino acids. Germline CDR1 is SGHTA and CDR2 is FQGNSA. Deletions cut 4 bases from V and 2 bases from J, with 11 bases between. The CDR3 loop reads CASSYLSRNTGELFF. The CDR3 region has the DNA TGTGCCAGCAGCTACTTGTCCCGAAACACCGGGGAGCTGTTTTTT.

V is TRBV29-1 and J is TRBJ2-1, with a tentative D call TRBD1 (5 bases). The ends were cut back, 3 bases at V and 4 bases at J, with 13 bases in the middle. CDR1 SQVTM and CDR2 ANQGSEA come from the germline V gene. This CDR3 is built from 14 residues. The CDR3 here is CSVEKGRVYNEQFF. CDR3 coding DNA: TGCAGCGTTGAGAAGGGCAGGGTATACAATGAGCAGTTCTTC.

DNA of the CDR3: TGTGCCAGCAGTTATCTGACACCGGGACAGGGTGGCTATAATTCACCCCTCCACTTT. Protein: CASSYLTPGQGGYNSPLHF. The chain couples TRBV6-5 to TRBJ1-6, with 9 nucleotides matching TRBD1. Germline assignment: CDR1 MNHEY and CDR2 SVGAGI. The length of the CDR3 is 19 residues. V lost 3 bases, J lost 3 bases, and 12 bases stayed unmatched.

The chain uses TRBV6-2 or TRBV6-3 and TRBJ2-7; weak D call: TRBD1 (5 bases). V lost 6 bases to trimming and J lost 0 bases, with 12 bases between them. CDR1 is MNHEY and CDR2 is SVGEGT in the germline V gene. The CDR3 is 14 amino acids. CDR3 sequence: CASSRSDSSYEQYF. CDR3 DNA sequence: TGTGCCAGCAGCCGTTCCGACAGCTCCTACGAGCAGTACTTC.

The sample holds a few counts of this clonotype. This sequence joins TRBV27 and TRBJ1-6; D not resolved. CDR3 size: 14 residues. Germline loops: CDR1 MNHEY, CDR2 SMNVEV (reference sequence). Trimming pared 8 bases from V and 8 bases from J, leaving 16 bases between. CDR3 protein: CASGRRLGDSPLHF. The CDR3 nucleotides are TGTGCCAGCGGCCGGCGGTTGGGCGATTCACCCCTCCACTTT.